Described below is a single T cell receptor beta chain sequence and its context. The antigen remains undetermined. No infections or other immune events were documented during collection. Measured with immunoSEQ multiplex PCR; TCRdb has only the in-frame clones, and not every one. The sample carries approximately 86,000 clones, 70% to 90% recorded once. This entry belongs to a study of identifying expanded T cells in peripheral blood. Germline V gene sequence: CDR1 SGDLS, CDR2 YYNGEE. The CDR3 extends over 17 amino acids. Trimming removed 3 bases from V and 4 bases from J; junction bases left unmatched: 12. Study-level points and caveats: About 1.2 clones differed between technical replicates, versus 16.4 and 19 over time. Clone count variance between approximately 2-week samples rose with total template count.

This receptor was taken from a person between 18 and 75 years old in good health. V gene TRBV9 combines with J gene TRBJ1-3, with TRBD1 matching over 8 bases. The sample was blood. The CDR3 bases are TGTGCCAGCAGCGAGCCGCGGACAGGGTTCGACGGAAACACCATATATTTT. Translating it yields CASSEPRTGFDGNTIYF.